This is a list of T cell receptor beta chains from one sample in a study of blood T cell repertoires in COVID-19. Clones were sequenced by immunoSEQ multiplex PCR, and TCRdb holds only the in-frame ones, with some missing. Seen here are about 200,000 clones, over 75% observed once, and the top ten hold 2.8%. The sequencing sample was made of peripheral blood. These receptors were collected from a woman older than 75 with active or convalescent COVID-19. Each CDR3 is given with its conserved first and last residue. Each record gives: clone size, D gene, CDR3 length, J gene, V gene, CDR3 protein, CDR3 DNA. A D gene is named only where the DNA matches it firmly. Where a row states a size, it is once, few, many or the class of an expanded clone; other rows omit it.

.	.	15	TRBJ1-1	TRBV5-8	CASSLNGQRNTEAFF	TGTGCCAGCAGCTTGAATGGACAAAGGAACACTGAAGCTTTCTTT
few	.	14	TRBJ1-1	TRBV3-1/TRBV3-2	CASSQSDRNTEAFF	TGTGCCAGCAGCCAGAGTGACAGGAACACTGAAGCTTTCTTT
.	.	17	TRBJ2-3	TRBV19	CASSILRRGPLGDTQYF	TGTGCCAGTAGCATCTTGAGGCGGGGGCCTCTCGGAGATACGCAGTATTTT
.	.	16	TRBJ2-3	TRBV27	CASSYRGSVSTDTQYF	TGTGCCAGCAGTTACCGGGGTAGCGTGAGCACAGATACGCAGTATTTT
.	TRBD1	14	TRBJ1-2	TRBV6-5	CASSSGQGNRGYTF	TGTGCCAGCAGCTCGGGACAGGGAAACCGTGGCTACACCTTC
.	.	14	TRBJ1-1	TRBV10-3	CATGARGQNTEAFF	TGTGCCACCGGAGCTAGGGGCCAAAACACTGAAGCTTTCTTT
.	.	15	TRBJ2-3	TRBV2	CASSGIGLNGDTQYF	TGTGCCAGCAGTGGAATAGGACTTAATGGAGATACGCAGTATTTT
.	TRBD1	15	TRBJ2-7	TRBV11-2	CASSSGTGYVYEQYF	TGTGCCAGCAGCTCCGGGACAGGGTATGTGTACGAGCAGTACTTC
.	TRBD1	15	TRBJ2-7	TRBV29-1	CSVFGTGRVTDEQYF	TGCAGCGTGTTCGGGACAGGGAGGGTCACTGATGAGCAGTACTTC
.	.	14	TRBJ2-5	TRBV6-2/TRBV6-3	CASSYPGLEETQYF	TGTGCCAGCAGTTACCCGGGTTTGGAAGAGACCCAGTACTTC
.	TRBD2	17	TRBJ2-1	TRBV10-3	CAISGTGGGQSYNEQFF	TGTGCCATCAGTGGAACTGGCGGGGGGCAATCCTACAATGAGCAGTTCTTC
.	.	14	TRBJ2-7	TRBV5-6	CASSYRAGAYEQYF	TGTGCCAGCAGCTACCGGGCAGGGGCCTACGAGCAGTACTTC
.	TRBD1	13	TRBJ2-1	TRBV12-3/TRBV12-4	CASSRQGVNEQFF	TGTGCCAGCAGCCGACAGGGGGTCAATGAGCAGTTCTTC
few	TRBD1	15	TRBJ2-2	TRBV19	CASRDRARYTGELFF	TGTGCCAGCCGGGACAGAGCCCGCTACACCGGGGAGCTGTTTTTT
few	.	16	TRBJ1-5	TRBV28	CASSSAGQFRNQPQHF	TGTGCCAGCAGTTCCGCAGGACAGTTCCGAAACCAGCCCCAGCATTTT
.	TRBD1	16	TRBJ1-1	TRBV5-1	CASSFNPTGGNTEAFF	TGCGCCAGCAGCTTTAATCCGACAGGGGGTAACACTGAAGCTTTCTTT
.	TRBD1	15	TRBJ1-5	TRBV19	CASSRTGAEGQPQHF	TGTGCCAGTAGTAGGACAGGGGCGGAGGGTCAGCCCCAGCATTTT
.	TRBD1	15	TRBJ2-7	TRBV27	CASSSPGQGAYEQYF	TGTGCCAGCAGTTCACCGGGACAGGGGGCTTACGAGCAGTACTTC
.	TRBD1	17	TRBJ2-2	TRBV6-1	CASSEVSGTVNTGELFF	TGTGCCAGCAGTGAAGTGAGTGGGACAGTGAACACCGGGGAGCTGTTTTTT
once	TRBD2	16	TRBJ2-1	TRBV11-2	CASSLERGTTYNEQFF	TGTGCCAGCAGCTTAGAGCGGGGGACCACCTACAATGAGCAGTTCTTC
.	.	13	TRBJ2-3	TRBV6-5	CASSYGLTVTQYF	TGTGCCAGCAGTTACGGCCTGACAGTTACGCAGTATTTT
.	TRBD1	15	TRBJ1-1	TRBV7-2	CASSLVGGLDTEAFF	TGTGCCAGCAGCTTAGTAGGGGGCCTGGACACTGAAGCTTTCTTT
few	.	14	TRBJ1-2	TRBV4-3	CASSPGGGSNGYTF	TGCGCCAGCAGCCCCGGCGGGGGTTCCAATGGCTACACCTTC
.	TRBD1	13	TRBJ1-2	TRBV27	CASSLGTGGDYTF	TGTGCCAGCAGTTTAGGGACAGGGGGCGACTACACCTTC
.	.	13	TRBJ1-2	TRBV5-4	CASSEGEGYGYTF	TGTGCCAGCAGCGAGGGGGAAGGCTATGGCTACACCTTC
.	.	15	TRBJ1-3	TRBV19	CASGLLPFTGNTIYF	TGTGCCAGCGGACTTCTCCCCTTCACTGGAAACACCATATATTTT
.	.	15	TRBJ1-4	TRBV28	CASSLGGSHNEKLFF	TGTGCCAGCAGTTTAGGGGGCAGCCATAATGAAAAACTGTTTTTT
once	.	14	TRBJ2-2	TRBV27	CASSQGTATGELFF	TGTGCCAGCAGTCAGGGGACCGCCACCGGGGAGCTGTTTTTT
.	.	15	TRBJ1-3	TRBV5-1	CASSLSPRGGNTIYF	TGCGCCAGCAGCTTGTCGCCCAGGGGTGGAAACACCATATATTTT
.	TRBD1	14	TRBJ2-5	TRBV2	CASRVGTGTETQYF	TGTGCCAGCAGAGTCGGGACAGGGACGGAGACCCAGTACTTC
.	.	16	TRBJ2-7	TRBV7-9	CASSFDRPGPFYEQYF	TGTGCCAGCAGCTTCGACAGGCCGGGCCCCTTCTACGAGCAGTACTTC
few	.	14	TRBJ1-5	TRBV3-1/TRBV3-2	CASSQDQGNQPQHF	TGTGCCAGCAGCCAAGATCAGGGCAATCAGCCCCAGCATTTT
.	.	14	TRBJ2-2	TRBV28	CASSLFRNTGELFF	TGTGCCAGCAGTTTATTCAGGAACACCGGGGAGCTGTTTTTT
.	.	16	TRBJ2-5	TRBV7-9	CASSLLGQGSGETQYF	TGTGCCAGCAGCTTACTGGGCCAGGGTAGTGGGGAGACCCAGTACTTC
once	TRBD1	16	TRBJ2-7	TRBV7-8	CASSLYRPGQGYEQYF	TGTGCCAGCAGCTTATACCGACCGGGACAGGGGTACGAGCAGTACTTC
.	TRBD2	16	TRBJ2-7	TRBV28	CASSLGGGTRGYEQYF	TGTGCCAGCAGTCTCGGGGGGGGGACCCGGGGCTACGAGCAGTACTTC
once	.	15	TRBJ1-5	TRBV5-1	CASSPGTTINQPQHF	TGCGCCAGCAGCCCGGGGACAACCATCAATCAGCCCCAGCATTTT
.	.	13	TRBJ1-1	TRBV6-2/TRBV6-3	CASSYGGVTEAFF	TGTGCCAGCAGTTATGGGGGGGTCACTGAAGCTTTCTTT
.	.	14	TRBJ2-2	TRBV10-3	CAISEYGDTGELFF	TGTGCCATCAGTGAATACGGGGACACCGGGGAGCTGTTTTTT
.	.	12	TRBJ1-6	TRBV5-1	CASSGGNSPLHF	TGCGCCAGCAGCGGGGGGAATTCACCCCTCCACTTT
.	TRBD1	16	TRBJ1-2	TRBV5-1	CASSWQGVGQDSGYTF	TGCGCCAGCAGCTGGCAGGGAGTCGGACAGGACTCCGGCTACACCTTC
.	TRBD1	15	TRBJ1-3	TRBV10-3	CAISRTTGSGNTIYF	TGTGCCATCAGTAGGACGACAGGGTCCGGAAACACCATATATTTT
.	TRBD1	14	TRBJ2-7	TRBV25-1	CASSAGQGFEEQYF	TGTGCCAGCAGTGCGGGACAGGGTTTTGAAGAGCAGTACTTC
.	.	15	TRBJ1-5	TRBV5-1	CASSLAGGRGQPQHF	TGCGCCAGCAGCTTGGCGGGGGGCAGAGGTCAGCCCCAGCATTTT
.	TRBD1	14	TRBJ1-1	TRBV29-1	CSVRYGQGSTEAFF	TGCAGCGTCCGATATGGACAGGGAAGCACTGAAGCTTTCTTT
.	.	12	TRBJ1-2	TRBV7-9	CASSFSGGGYTF	TGTGCCAGCAGCTTTTCAGGAGGCGGCTACACCTTC
.	TRBD1	17	TRBJ2-6	TRBV27	CASSLWTGVSGANVLTF	TGTGCCAGCAGTTTATGGACAGGGGTTTCTGGGGCCAACGTCCTGACTTTC
.	TRBD1	13	TRBJ1-1	TRBV12-5	CASGEGAYTEAFF	TGTGCTAGTGGCGAGGGGGCCTACACTGAAGCTTTCTTT
.	.	13	TRBJ1-2	TRBV9	CASSPEFESGYTF	TGTGCCAGCAGCCCGGAGTTCGAGAGTGGGTACACCTTC
.	TRBD2	14	TRBJ2-7	TRBV18	CASSPAGGPYEQYF	TGTGCCAGCTCACCGGCGGGGGGGCCCTACGAGCAGTACTTC